The 18 T cell receptor beta chains in this list originate from one sample, sequenced in a study of cytomegalovirus exposure and HLA in healthy donors. Clones were read by immunoSEQ multiplex PCR, and TCRdb kept only the in-frame ones, dropping some. The table shows about 240,000 clones, with approximately 83% occurring only once. Material: PBMCs. Source of these receptors: a woman between 25 and 40 years old in good health and CMV-seropositive.

The chain has TRBV27 and TRBJ1-5; no definite D call. The CDR3 contains 14 residues. V lost 2 bases to trimming and J lost 5 bases, with 10 bases between them. The germline V gene encodes CDR1 MNHEY and CDR2 SMNVEV (reference sequence). As DNA, the CDR3 is TGTGCCAGCAGTTTAGCCCAGTACGATCAGCCCCAGCATTTT. Translated: CASSLAQYDQPQHF.

This clone has only one observation. This chain's CDR3 is CASSPIDRGAEAFF. The CDR3 region has the DNA TGTGCCAGCAGCCCAATCGACAGGGGAGCTGAAGCTTTCTTT. The chain uses TRBV5-4 and TRBJ1-1; TRBD1 aligns across 8 bases. CDR3 length: 14 residues. Germline loops: CDR1 SGHNT, CDR2 YYREEE (reference sequence). V was clipped by 4 bases and J by 6 bases; unmatched bases: 8.

The gene calls are TRBV6-5 and TRBJ1-2; 8 nucleotides agree with TRBD1. Germline V CDR1 and CDR2: MNHEY, SVGAGI. With 0 bases clipped from V and 8 bases from J, the junction kept 8 bases outside the gene matches. CDR3 length: 15 amino acids. CDR3 protein: CASSYSSQGAGGYTF. CDR3 DNA sequence: TGTGCCAGCAGTTACTCGTCTCAGGGGGCAGGCGGCTACACCTTC.

V is TRBV28 and J is TRBJ1-5; TRBD1 matches 7 bases. Germline V gene sequence: CDR1 MDHEN, CDR2 SYDVKM. J was trimmed by 0 bases and V by 11 bases; bases with no gene match: 4. The CDR3 has 13 amino acids. As DNA, the CDR3 is TGTGCCGAGGGACAGAATAGCAATCAGCCCCAGCATTTT. Amino acids: CAEGQNSNQPQHF.

With regard to this clone: This same CDR3 is encoded by further DNA sequences in the sample. The chain carries TRBV6-5 and TRBJ2-1; tentatively, D is TRBD2 (5 bases). Germline CDR1 reads MNHEY; CDR2 reads SVGAGI. The CDR3 is 14 residues long. Trimming took off 0 bases at V and 3 bases at J, with 6 bases between the two ends. Here the CDR3 DNA reads TGTGCCAGCAGTTACTCGAGGGTCTACAATGAGCAGTTCTTC. Protein sequence: CASSYSRVYNEQFF.

This chain uses TRBV29-1 with TRBJ2-2; 8 nucleotides line up with TRBD1. The CDR3 totals 14 residues. Germline values: CDR1 SQVTM, CDR2 ANQGSEA. With 4 bases clipped from V and 4 bases from J, the junction kept 5 bases outside the gene matches. The CDR3 protein is CSVVDRDGTGELFF. In DNA form, the CDR3 reads TGCAGCGTTGTGGACAGGGACGGCACCGGGGAGCTGTTTTTT.

CDR3 in DNA: TGCGCCAGCAGCCCCGGACTAGCGGACCCCTACGAGCAGTACTTC. Encoded protein: CASSPGLADPYEQYF. This chain uses TRBV5-1 with TRBJ2-7; 10 bases fit TRBD2. J lost 2 bases, V lost 4 bases, and 6 bases had no gene match. This CDR3 region has 15 residues. Germline V lookup: CDR1 SGHRS, CDR2 YFSETQ.

The V gene is TRBV7-2, the J gene TRBJ2-5, with 11 bases lining up with TRBD2. V gave up 1 base and J gave up 8 bases; unmatched junction bases: 3. CDR3 length equals 14 residues. Germline V gene sequence: CDR1 SGHTA, CDR2 FQGNSA. This CDR3 is CASSLGTSGRTQYF. The CDR3 bases are TGTGCCAGCAGCTTAGGGACTAGCGGGCGAACCCAGTACTTC.

The chain is built from TRBV5-1 and TRBJ1-1, with 7 bases that match TRBD1. This CDR3 region has 15 residues. The V gene end was trimmed by 3 bases and the J gene end by 0 bases; junction bases not matched to a gene: 5. Germline assignment: CDR1 SGHRS and CDR2 YFSETQ. In DNA form, the CDR3 reads TGCGCCAGCAGCTCCGGGACAGACATGAACACTGAAGCTTTCTTT. Its translation: CASSSGTDMNTEAFF.

The rearrangement uses TRBV10-1 and TRBJ2-3; 10 nucleotides agree with TRBD1. This CDR3 has 15 residues. Germline lookup yields CDR1 WNHNN and CDR2 SYGVQD (reference sequence). Unmatched junction bases numbered 8, after V lost 3 bases and J lost 8 bases. CDR3: CASSESGTGDGTQYF. As DNA, the CDR3 is TGCGCCAGCAGTGAATCCGGGACAGGGGATGGTACGCAGTATTTT.

This clone is a singleton in its sample. The rearrangement joins TRBV11-2 to TRBJ2-7, with 9 bases matching TRBD2. Germline V gene lookup returns CDR1 SGHAT and CDR2 FQNNGV. The CDR3 extends over 15 amino acids. J gave up 3 bases and V 3 bases, and 6 bases lay outside the gene matches. The CDR3 DNA follows: TGTGCCAGCAGCTTCTCAGCGGGAGGTTACTACGAGCAGTACTTC. It yields the protein CASSFSAGGYYEQYF.

The gene calls are TRBV5-1 and TRBJ2-7, with TRBD2 matching over 15 bases. V lost 4 bases, J lost 2 bases, and 4 bases stayed unmatched. The CDR3 totals 16 residues. Germline assignment: CDR1 SGHRS and CDR2 YFSETQ. The CDR3 loop is CASSGRTSGRAYEQYF. The CDR3 region has the DNA TGCGCCAGCAGCGGACGGACTAGCGGGAGGGCCTACGAGCAGTACTTC.

The V and J genes are TRBV27 and TRBJ2-1; tentatively, D is TRBD2 (6 bases). Trimming took off 3 bases at V and 14 bases at J, with 20 bases between the two ends. The germline V gene has CDR1 MNHEY and CDR2 SMNVEV (reference sequence). This CDR3 contains 14 residues. This chain's CDR3 is CASSFGLATVVKFF. The CDR3 DNA reads TGTGCCAGCAGTTTCGGGCTAGCGACGGTCGTGAAGTTCTTC.

The chain recombines TRBV5-1 with TRBJ2-7; TRBD2 aligns across 7 bases. V trimming: 3 bases; J trimming: 6 bases; junction bases outside the gene matches: 12. This CDR3 has 15 amino acids. CDR1 SGHRS and CDR2 YFSETQ come from the germline V gene. CDR3 protein: CASSSQAGPSGEQYF. The CDR3 nucleotides are TGCGCCAGCAGCTCCCAAGCGGGGCCGAGCGGCGAGCAGTACTTC.

The V call is TRBV5-1, the J call TRBJ2-7, with TRBD2 identical over 8 bases. The CDR3 has 15 amino acids. Per germline, CDR1 SGHRS and CDR2 YFSETQ. The V gene end was trimmed by 4 bases and the J gene end by 7 bases; junction bases not matched to a gene: 13. The CDR3: CASSPRGGPVREQYF. The CDR3 region has the DNA TGCGCCAGCAGCCCACGGGGGGGCCCGGTTCGGGAGCAGTACTTC.

The rearrangement joins TRBV9 to TRBJ2-2, with 12 bases aligning to TRBD1. This CDR3 is built from 18 residues. The ends lost 3 bases at V and 6 bases at J; junction bases unmatched: 12. Looked up from germline, CDR1 is SGDLS and CDR2 is YYNGEE. The CDR3 bases are TGTGCCAGCAGCGCATCAACGGGACAGGGGGCGCGACCCGGGGAGCTGTTTTTT. It specifies CASSASTGQGARPGELFF.

This clone was picked up one time. The chain joins TRBV11-2 to TRBJ2-5; the match to TRBD1 covers 11 bases. The CDR3 spans 15 residues. CDR1 is SGHAT, CDR2 FQNNGV, per germline. Trimming at V came to 1 base and at J to 4 bases, leaving 2 bases not matched to a gene. The CDR3 reads CASSLVGTGGETQYF. The CDR3 DNA follows: TGTGCCAGCAGCTTAGTCGGGACAGGGGGAGAGACCCAGTACTTC.

The chain joins TRBV30 to TRBJ1-1; D is unresolved. The CDR3 runs to 13 residues. Deletions cut 3 bases from V and 3 bases from J, with 11 bases between. The germline gives CDR1 GTSNPN, CDR2 SVGIG (reference sequence). CDR3 in amino acids: CAWSLVRYTEAFF. CDR3 DNA sequence: TGTGCCTGGAGCCTCGTGAGGTACACTGAAGCTTTCTTT. Using reference TRBV30 and TRBJ1-1 for the parts outside the CDR3, the full variable domain is SQTIHQWPATLVQPVGSPLSLECTVEGTSNPNLYWYRQAAGRGLQLLFYSVGIGQISSEVPQNLSASRPQDRQFILSSKKLLLSDSGFYLCAWSLVRYTEAFFGQGTRLTVV.